The 30 T cell receptor beta chains reported below all come from one sample, sequenced in a study of blood T cell repertoires in COVID-19. This table comes from immunoSEQ multiplex PCR, and its TCRdb copy is limited to in-frame clones, with some not included. The sample holds around 310,000 clones, about nine tenths seen once. Sequenced material: peripheral blood. These TCRs come from a woman aged 55-70 years with acute or convalescent COVID-19.

V and J are TRBV11-2 and TRBJ2-1; 12 bases align to TRBD1. CDR3 length equals 15 residues. V lost 3 bases to trimming and J lost 7 bases; unmatched junction nucleotides: 4. Germline CDR1 reads SGHAT; CDR2 reads FQNNGV. Here the CDR3 reads CASSFGTGGGNEQFF. The CDR3 nucleotides are TGTGCCAGCAGCTTTGGGACAGGGGGCGGGAATGAGCAGTTCTTC.

This clone was seen a single time. The rearrangement uses TRBV7-3 and TRBJ1-5; D ambiguous. This CDR3 is built from 15 residues. CDR1 SGHTA and CDR2 FQGTGA come from the germline V gene. V was clipped by 5 bases and J by 1 base, with 12 bases between them. Here the CDR3 reads CASSHFLSSNQPQHF. CDR3 coding DNA: TGTGCCAGCAGCCACTTCTTGAGCAGCAATCAGCCCCAGCATTTT.

This clone has just a few counts. V is TRBV7-2 and J is TRBJ1-5; 9 bases line up with TRBD1. Trimming at V came to 3 bases and at J to 5 bases, leaving 2 bases not matched to a gene. The CDR3 is 14 residues long. The germline CDR1 and CDR2 sequences are SGHTA and FQGNSA. The chain's CDR3 is CASSLRQGDQPQHF. CDR3 sequence (DNA): TGTGCCAGCAGCTTGAGACAGGGGGATCAGCCCCAGCATTTT. The complete variable domain, with remaining parts taken from reference TRBV7-2 and TRBJ1-5, reads GAGVSQSPSNKVTEKGKDVELRCDPISGHTALYWYRQSLGQGLEFLIYFQGNSAPDKSGLPSDRFSAERTGGSVSTLTIQRTQQEDSAVYLCASSLRQGDQPQHFGDGTRLSIL.

The chain uses TRBV19 and TRBJ2-1; maybe TRBD1 (5 bases). There are 14 residues in the CDR3. Trimming took off 8 bases at V and 9 bases at J, with 20 bases between the two ends. Germline CDR1 is LNHDA and CDR2 is SQIVND (reference sequence). CDR3 sequence: CASSESNRYGEQFF. In nucleotides, the CDR3 is TGTGCCAGTTCAGAGTCCAACAGGTATGGTGAGCAGTTCTTC.

The count of this clone is one. This chain uses TRBV7-2 with TRBJ2-7; D is perhaps TRBD1 (6 bases). With 4 bases removed from V and 3 bases from J, the gap between germline ends came to 13 bases. Germline V lookup: CDR1 SGHTA, CDR2 FQGNSA. This CDR3 has 14 amino acids. CDR3 protein: CASSSPEGVYEQYF. The CDR3 DNA reads as TGTGCCAGCAGCTCGCCCGAGGGGGTCTACGAGCAGTACTTC.

The chain employs TRBV27 and TRBJ1-3; D unresolved. CDR3 size: 13 residues. Trimming removed 4 bases from V and 3 bases from J, with 7 bases in between. CDR1 MNHEY and CDR2 SMNVEV come from the germline V gene (reference sequence). The CDR3 DNA follows: TGTGCCAGCAGTTCCTCCGGTGGAAACACCATATATTTT. It specifies CASSSSGGNTIYF.

V and J are TRBV27 and TRBJ2-1, with 14 bases identical to TRBD2. Germline CDR1 reads MNHEY; CDR2 reads SMNVEV (reference sequence). The CDR3 is 15 amino acids. J was trimmed by 9 bases and V by 5 bases; bases with no gene match: 6. The CDR3 reads CASSPQGLAGVEQFF. In DNA form, the CDR3 reads TGTGCCAGCAGTCCCCAGGGACTAGCGGGAGTTGAGCAGTTCTTC.

The chain links TRBV6-2 or TRBV6-3 to TRBJ1-1; D may be TRBD1 (5 bases). The length of the CDR3 is 17 residues. Germline assignment: CDR1 MNHEY and CDR2 SVGEGT. Deletions cut 3 bases from V and 3 bases from J, with 20 bases between. Here the CDR3 DNA reads TGTGCCAGCAGTTATACCGGGCCGGGGGATGTGGACACTGAAGCTTTCTTT. It yields the protein CASSYTGPGDVDTEAFF.

This clone has just one count. The chain employs TRBV6-6 and TRBJ2-1; 11 positions agree with TRBD2. The ends lost 4 bases at V and 6 bases at J; junction bases unmatched: 8. This CDR3 has 16 residues. Germline V lookup: CDR1 MNHNY, CDR2 SVGAGI (reference sequence). The CDR3 DNA reads as TGTGCCAGCAGTTCCTCACTAGCGGGAGTTGGCAATGAGCAGTTCTTC. Translating gives CASSSSLAGVGNEQFF.

The chain has TRBV4-3 and TRBJ1-2; D is undetermined. Trimming pared 4 bases from V and 0 bases from J, leaving 12 bases between. The CDR3 has 15 residues. Germline CDR1 is LGHNA and CDR2 is YSLEER. As DNA, the CDR3 is TGCGCCAGCAGCCGATCGACTGAGACTAACTATGGCTACACCTTC. As protein: CASSRSTETNYGYTF.

The chain joins TRBV7-2 to TRBJ2-7, with 10 bases identical to TRBD2. V lost 3 bases and J lost 3; bases outside the gene matches: 2. The CDR3 sequence is 14 residues long. Germline V lookup: CDR1 SGHTA, CDR2 FQGNSA. The CDR3 sequence is CASSFSGGYYEQYF. CDR3 DNA: TGTGCCAGCAGCTTTAGCGGGGGGTACTACGAGCAGTACTTC.

The chain has TRBV10-3 and TRBJ1-2; 9 positions agree with TRBD1. The CDR3 consists of 14 residues. The V gene's germline CDR1 is ENHRY and CDR2 SYGVKD. V shed 7 bases and J 2 bases; nucleotides not matched to a gene: 5. CDR3 residues: CAINQGQGNYGYTF. The CDR3, as DNA: TGTGCCATCAACCAGGGACAGGGAAACTATGGCTACACCTTC.

The J gene is TRBJ2-5, the V gene TRBV9; TRBD2 matches at 11 bases. The length of the CDR3 is 15 residues. With 4 bases clipped from V and 5 bases from J, the junction kept 7 bases outside the gene matches. Germline V gene sequence: CDR1 SGDLS, CDR2 YYNGEE. CDR3 loop: CASSFLAGGHETQYF. The CDR3, as DNA: TGTGCCAGCAGCTTTTTAGCGGGAGGGCACGAGACCCAGTACTTC.

V usage is TRBV15 and J usage is TRBJ2-7; D might be TRBD2 (6 bases). Germline V gene lookup returns CDR1 LNHNV and CDR2 YYDKDF (reference sequence). V was cut by 3 bases and J by 2 bases, with 8 bases left in between. The CDR3 is 13 amino acids. The DNA of the CDR3 is TGTGCCACCAGCAGCGGGGAGGCCTACGAGCAGTACTTC. Protein: CATSSGEAYEQYF. The whole variable domain, filled in from reference TRBV15 and TRBJ2-7, reads DAMVIQNPRYQVTQFGKPVTLSCSQTLNHNVMYWYQQKSSQAPKLLFHYYDKDFNNEADTPDNFQSRRPNTSFCFLDIRSPGLGDTAMYLCATSSGEAYEQYFGPGTRLTVT.

CDR3 in amino acids: CASSLLESGRNTGELFF. The CDR3 DNA sequence: TGTGCCAGCAGCCTTCTGGAAAGCGGGCGAAACACCGGGGAGCTGTTTTTT. J is TRBJ2-2 and V is TRBV28; tentatively, D is TRBD2 (6 bases). V shed 6 bases and J shed 2 bases, with 19 bases lying between them. Germline CDR1 MDHEN, CDR2 SYDVKM. The CDR3 extends over 17 amino acids.

The V call is TRBV25-1, the J call TRBJ2-5, with 7 bases that match TRBD1. CDR1 is MGHDK, CDR2 SYGVNS, per germline. With V trimmed by 8 bases and J by 5 bases, 5 bases remained unmatched. The CDR3 runs 12 residues. The CDR3, as DNA: TGTGCCAGCTCAGCAGGGGGTGAGACCCAGTACTTC. Translated, it gives CASSAGGETQYF. Based on the CDR3 plus reference TRBV25-1 and TRBJ2-5, the full variable domain is EADIYQTPRYLVIGTGKKITLECSQTMGHDKMYWYQQDPGMELHLIHYSYGVNSTEKGDLSSESTVSRIRTEHFPLTLESARPSHTSQYLCASSAGGETQYFGPGTRLLVL.

This chain links TRBV5-4 with TRBJ2-2; a possible D gene is TRBD2 (5 bases). This CDR3 spans 14 amino acids. V was clipped by 4 bases and J by 6 bases, with 13 bases between them. Germline V gives CDR1 SGHNT, CDR2 YYREEE (reference sequence). The CDR3 bases are TGTGCCAGCAGCATCGGGAACGATCCCGGGGAGCTGTTTTTT. This codes for CASSIGNDPGELFF.

The gene calls are TRBV18 and TRBJ2-3, with TRBD2 matching 9 bases. The junction had 13 bases not matched to a gene; V was cut back by 3 bases and J by 3 bases. The CDR3 runs 18 residues. Germline V gene data show CDR1 as KGHSH and CDR2 as LQKENI. The CDR3 region is CASSPGLATSRRTDTQYF. The CDR3 DNA is TGTGCCAGCTCACCTGGACTAGCGACGTCCCGTAGGACAGATACGCAGTATTTT.

This rearrangement joins TRBV6-6 to TRBJ1-5; D call uncertain. Deletions cut 6 bases from V and 0 bases from J, with 9 bases between. In germline, CDR1 is MNHNY, CDR2 SVGAGI (reference sequence). This CDR3 spans 14 amino acids. CDR3 protein: CASSRDNSNQPQHF. The DNA for the CDR3 is TGTGCCAGCAGCCGCGACAATAGCAATCAGCCCCAGCATTTT.

This clone appeared once. V usage is TRBV2 and J usage is TRBJ1-1; 12 nucleotides match TRBD1. Looked up from germline, CDR1 is SNHLY and CDR2 is FYNNEI. CDR3 length: 17 residues. With 6 bases clipped from V and 2 bases from J, the junction kept 10 bases outside the gene matches. In DNA form, the CDR3 reads TGTGCCAGCAGGCACGCGGGACAGGGGGCTTTAAACACTGAAGCTTTCTTT. This translates into CASRHAGQGALNTEAFF.

J is TRBJ2-2 and V is TRBV5-1; tentative D call: TRBD1 (5 bases). V was cut by 4 bases and J by 6 bases, with 16 bases left in between. The CDR3 runs 15 residues. Germline-derived CDR1 and CDR2 are SGHRS and YFSETQ. The CDR3 DNA reads TGCGCCAGCAGCGCGACCCAGGGAAATCCCGGGGAGCTGTTTTTT. Translated: CASSATQGNPGELFF.

V usage is TRBV3-1 (or the pseudogene TRBV3-2) and J usage is TRBJ1-1; TRBD1 might be the D (5 bases). The germline CDR1 and CDR2 sequences are LGHDT and YNNKEL (reference sequence). V lost 0 bases to trimming and J lost 6 bases, with 17 bases between them. The CDR3 sequence is 16 residues long. The CDR3 bases are TGTGCCAGCAGCCAAGATCCGCGACCGGGGGGAGCTGAAGCTTTCTTT. It specifies CASSQDPRPGGAEAFF.

V usage is TRBV28 and J usage is TRBJ1-3; 11 bases map to TRBD1. J was trimmed by 3 bases and V by 5 bases; bases with no gene match: 6. CDR3 size: 16 residues. Looked up from germline, CDR1 is MDHEN and CDR2 is SYDVKM. As DNA, the CDR3 is TGTGCCAGCAGTCACAGGACAGGGGGCTTTGGAAACACCATATATTTT. This encodes CASSHRTGGFGNTIYF.

The CDR3 coding sequence is TGTGCCAGCAGCTGGGCCCACGAGCAGTACTTC. Translating it yields CASSWAHEQYF. The chain is built from TRBV27 and TRBJ2-7; D is ambiguous. Germline V lookup: CDR1 MNHEY, CDR2 SMNVEV (reference sequence). CDR3 length: 11 amino acids. Between the trimmed V and J ends, which lost 6 bases and 5 bases, there was a span of 8 bases.

This clone occurred once. This chain connects TRBV7-2 to TRBJ1-4, with D tentatively TRBD1 (6 bases). Trimming left V 5 bases short and J 0 bases short, with 7 bases between. The germline V gene encodes CDR1 SGHTA and CDR2 FQGNSA. CDR3 length equals 14 residues. The CDR3 nucleotides are TGTGCCAGCAGCCGGACAGCAACTAATGAAAAACTGTTTTTT. Its protein is CASSRTATNEKLFF.

The chain combines TRBV5-1 with TRBJ1-1, with D hard to call. Germline V gene data show CDR1 as SGHRS and CDR2 as YFSETQ. The CDR3 sequence is 12 residues long. Trimming took 5 bases from V and 1 from J, leaving 6 bases between them. Here the CDR3 reads CASRRQNTEAFF. The DNA for the CDR3 is TGCGCCAGCAGAAGACAGAACACTGAAGCTTTCTTT.

This clone has a handful of counts. V gene TRBV30 combines with J gene TRBJ1-1; D is possibly TRBD1 (5 bases). Trimming cost V 3 bases and J 0 bases, with 11 bases left between them. The CDR3 spans 14 residues. Germline loops: CDR1 GTSNPN, CDR2 SVGIG (reference sequence). In DNA form, the CDR3 reads TGTGCCTGGAGCCGGGGGATCATGAACACTGAAGCTTTCTTT. Translating it yields CAWSRGIMNTEAFF.

This chain joins TRBV27 and TRBJ2-2; 11 bases match TRBD1. CDR1 is MNHEY and CDR2 is SMNVEV in the germline V gene (reference sequence). CDR3 size: 15 residues. Trimming at V came to 5 bases and at J to 7 bases, leaving 6 bases not matched to a gene. The CDR3 DNA is TGTGCCAGCAGTCCCCGGGACAGGGGGATCGGGGAGCTGTTTTTT. Amino acids: CASSPRDRGIGELFF.

The chain links TRBV28 to TRBJ1-2; tentative D call: TRBD1 (5 bases). In germline, CDR1 is MDHEN, CDR2 SYDVKM. CDR3 length equals 16 residues. Trimming took off 2 bases at V and 4 bases at J, with 17 bases between the two ends. The CDR3, as DNA: TGTGCCAGCAGTTTACTAGACAGAACTGAGAGCTATGGCTACACCTTC. It translates to CASSLLDRTESYGYTF.

The chain couples TRBV4-2 to TRBJ2-1, with D possibly TRBD2 on 6 matching bases. Germline V gene sequence: CDR1 LGHNA, CDR2 YNFKEQ. CDR3 length equals 13 residues. The ends were cut back, 6 bases at V and 2 bases at J, with 8 bases in the middle. The CDR3 sequence is CASRGGAYNEQFF. The DNA of the CDR3 is TGTGCCAGCAGGGGCGGGGCCTACAATGAGCAGTTCTTC.